The text below deals with one T cell receptor (beta chain). Its specificity is unknown. TCRdb's copy holds only in-frame clones and misses some; the assay was immunoSEQ multiplex PCR. Found here are under 14,000 clones, less than 80% of them singletons; the top ten hold 15% to 20%. The data belong to a study of CD4 T cells in relation to SARS-CoV-2 and coronaviruses. CD4+ T cells from unexposed donors were obtained before the COVID-19 pandemic (2011-2018). Isolation of CD4+ T cells took place after roughly nine days in culture. PBMCs were plated at two million per well in IL-2-containing medium. Fresh IL-2 medium replaced half the medium on days 3 and 7. Germline loops: CDR1 LGHDT, CDR2 YNNKEL (reference sequence). The CDR3 spans 13 residues. V lost 9 bases, J lost 4 bases, and 15 bases lay in between.

The sample comprised CD4+ T cells from PBMCs, cultured in vitro. The V gene is TRBV3-1 (or the pseudogene TRBV3-2), the J gene TRBJ1-1; D is undetermined. The sequence came from a human donor in good health. The CDR3 nucleotides are TGTGCCAGTATTAGCATTGGTGGCACTGAAGCTTTCTTT. Translation: CASISIGGTEAFF.